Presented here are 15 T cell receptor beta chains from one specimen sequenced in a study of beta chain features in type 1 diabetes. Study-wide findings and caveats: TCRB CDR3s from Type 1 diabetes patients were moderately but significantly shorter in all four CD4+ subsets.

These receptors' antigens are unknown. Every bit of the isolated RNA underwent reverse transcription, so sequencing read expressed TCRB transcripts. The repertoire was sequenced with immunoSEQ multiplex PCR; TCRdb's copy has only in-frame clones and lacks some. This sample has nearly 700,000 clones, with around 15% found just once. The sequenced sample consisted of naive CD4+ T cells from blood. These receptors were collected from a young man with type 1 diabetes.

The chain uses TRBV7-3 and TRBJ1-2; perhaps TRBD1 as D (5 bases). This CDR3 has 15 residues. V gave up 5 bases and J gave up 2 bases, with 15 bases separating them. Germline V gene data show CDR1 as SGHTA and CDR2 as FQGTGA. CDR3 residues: CASSPRPGVNYGYTF. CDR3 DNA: TGTGCCAGCAGCCCCCGCCCGGGGGTGAACTATGGCTACACCTTC.

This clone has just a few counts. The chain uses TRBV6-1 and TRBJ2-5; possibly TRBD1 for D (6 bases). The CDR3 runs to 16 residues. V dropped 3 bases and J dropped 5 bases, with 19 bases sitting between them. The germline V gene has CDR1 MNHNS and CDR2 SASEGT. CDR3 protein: CASSDASLTGSETQYF. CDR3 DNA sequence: TGTGCCAGCAGTGACGCCTCTTTAACAGGGTCGGAGACCCAGTACTTC.

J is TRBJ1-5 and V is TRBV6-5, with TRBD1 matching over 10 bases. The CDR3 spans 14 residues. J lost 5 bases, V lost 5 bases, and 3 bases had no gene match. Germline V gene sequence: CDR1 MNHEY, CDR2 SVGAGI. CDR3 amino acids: CASSRDRGHQPQHF. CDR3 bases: TGTGCCAGCAGTCGCGACAGGGGGCATCAGCCCCAGCATTTT.

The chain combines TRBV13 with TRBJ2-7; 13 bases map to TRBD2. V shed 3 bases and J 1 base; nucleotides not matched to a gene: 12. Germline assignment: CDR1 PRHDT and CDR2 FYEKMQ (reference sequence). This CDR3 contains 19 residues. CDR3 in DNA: TGTGCCAGCAGCTTCCGCATACTAGCGGGGGGGAAGACATCCTACGAGCAGTACTTC. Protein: CASSFRILAGGKTSYEQYF.

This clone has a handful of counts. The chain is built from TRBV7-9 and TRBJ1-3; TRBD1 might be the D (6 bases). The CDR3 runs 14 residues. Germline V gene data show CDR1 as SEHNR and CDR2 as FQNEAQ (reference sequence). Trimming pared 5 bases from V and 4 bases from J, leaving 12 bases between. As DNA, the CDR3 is TGTGCCAGCAGCCCCAGGGGAACGGGAAACACCATATATTTT. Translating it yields CASSPRGTGNTIYF.

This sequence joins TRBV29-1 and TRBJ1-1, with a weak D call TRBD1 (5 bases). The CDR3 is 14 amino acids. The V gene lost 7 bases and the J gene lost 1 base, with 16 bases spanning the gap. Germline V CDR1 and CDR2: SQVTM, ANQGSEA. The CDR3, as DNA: TGCAGCGCACTCACCGGGACCGCGAACACTGAAGCTTTCTTT. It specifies CSALTGTANTEAFF.

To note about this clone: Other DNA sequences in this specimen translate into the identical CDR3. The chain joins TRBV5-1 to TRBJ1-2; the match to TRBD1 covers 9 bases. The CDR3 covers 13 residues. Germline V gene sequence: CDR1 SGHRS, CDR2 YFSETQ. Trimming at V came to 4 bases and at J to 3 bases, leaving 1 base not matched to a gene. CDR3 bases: TGCGCCAGCAGCCGGGACAGGGACTATGGCTACACCTTC. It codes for CASSRDRDYGYTF.

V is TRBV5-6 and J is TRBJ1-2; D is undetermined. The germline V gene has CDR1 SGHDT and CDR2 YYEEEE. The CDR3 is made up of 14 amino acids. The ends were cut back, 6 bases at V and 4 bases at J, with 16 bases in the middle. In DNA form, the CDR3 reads TGTGCCAGCACCGGGATCTCGGGTGGCTATGGCTACACCTTC. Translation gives CASTGISGGYGYTF.

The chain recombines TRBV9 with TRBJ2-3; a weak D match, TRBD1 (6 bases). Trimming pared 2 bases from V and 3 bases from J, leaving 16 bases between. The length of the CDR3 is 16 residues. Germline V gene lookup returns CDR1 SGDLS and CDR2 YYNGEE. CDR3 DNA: TGTGCCAGCAGCGTTGGATTGGGGGCCACTACAGATACGCAGTATTTT. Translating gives CASSVGLGATTDTQYF.

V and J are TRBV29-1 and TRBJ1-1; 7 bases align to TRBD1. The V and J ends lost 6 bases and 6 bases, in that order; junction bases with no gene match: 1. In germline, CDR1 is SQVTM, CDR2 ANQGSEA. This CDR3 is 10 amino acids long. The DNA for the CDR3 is TGCAGCGTGGGGACAGCTGAAGCTTTCTTT. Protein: CSVGTAEAFF.

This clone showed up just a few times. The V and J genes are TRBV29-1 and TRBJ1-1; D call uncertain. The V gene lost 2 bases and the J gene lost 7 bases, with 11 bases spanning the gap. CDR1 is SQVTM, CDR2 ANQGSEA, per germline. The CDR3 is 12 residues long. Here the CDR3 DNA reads TGCAGCGTTGAACAGACCCAAATTGAAGCTTTCTTT. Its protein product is CSVEQTQIEAFF.

The CDR3 DNA sequence: TGTGCCAGCAAAACAGGTTTGGACACTGAAGCTTTCTTT. Its translation is CASKTGLDTEAFF. The rearrangement links TRBV9 to TRBJ1-1, with D possibly TRBD1 on 5 matching bases. Germline CDR1 reads SGDLS; CDR2 reads YYNGEE. The CDR3 has 13 amino acids. Trimming left V 6 bases short and J 3 bases short, with 12 bases between.

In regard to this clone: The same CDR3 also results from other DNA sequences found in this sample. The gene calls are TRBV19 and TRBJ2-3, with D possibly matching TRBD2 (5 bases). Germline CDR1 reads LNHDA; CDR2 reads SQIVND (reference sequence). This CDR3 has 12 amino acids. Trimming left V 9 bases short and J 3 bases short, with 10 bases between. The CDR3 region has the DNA TGTGCCAGCTCCCCGGGGACAGATACGCAGTATTTT. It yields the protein CASSPGTDTQYF.

The CDR3 here is CASSYSRGGGYEQYF. CDR3 in DNA: TGTGCCAGCAGTTACTCGAGGGGCGGGGGTTACGAGCAGTACTTC. The chain uses TRBV6-5 and TRBJ2-7; TRBD2 aligns across 7 bases. The CDR3 is made up of 15 amino acids. The germline V gene has CDR1 MNHEY and CDR2 SVGAGI. J gave up 4 bases and V 0 bases, and 6 bases lay outside the gene matches.

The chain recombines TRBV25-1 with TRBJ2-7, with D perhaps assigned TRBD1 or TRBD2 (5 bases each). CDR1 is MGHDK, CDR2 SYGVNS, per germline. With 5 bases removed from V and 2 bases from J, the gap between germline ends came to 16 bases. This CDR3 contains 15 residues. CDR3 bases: TGTGCCAGCAGTCCCACTGCAGGGAGAGCCTACGAGCAGTACTTC. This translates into CASSPTAGRAYEQYF.